The T cell receptor beta chain under discussion was sequenced for a study of response to subunit inactivated influenza vaccine. General study points: The authors suggested that every seasonal influenza vaccination recruits few new T cells.

This clonotype was counted ten times or more. Its cognate antigen is unknown. Germline CDR1 reads SQVTM; CDR2 reads ANQGSEA. Trimming took 4 bases from V and 6 from J; bases not matched to a gene: 9. The CDR3 extends over 14 amino acids. TCRdb recomputed calls from the RT-PCR reads with MiXCR, one row per CDR3 protein. The top ten hold 10% to 13% of the sample, which has more than 450,000 distinct CDR3 sequences, approximately 12% seen once. The sequence came from a middle-aged man who received an inactivated influenza vaccine. The sample consisted of PBMCs from blood, taken on the day of vaccination. The chain links TRBV29-1 to TRBJ1-1; the match to TRBD1 covers 9 bases. The CDR3 DNA reads as TGCAGCGTTGGGCGGGACAGGGTTCAGCCTGAAGCTTTCTTT. It codes for CSVGRDRVQPEAFF.